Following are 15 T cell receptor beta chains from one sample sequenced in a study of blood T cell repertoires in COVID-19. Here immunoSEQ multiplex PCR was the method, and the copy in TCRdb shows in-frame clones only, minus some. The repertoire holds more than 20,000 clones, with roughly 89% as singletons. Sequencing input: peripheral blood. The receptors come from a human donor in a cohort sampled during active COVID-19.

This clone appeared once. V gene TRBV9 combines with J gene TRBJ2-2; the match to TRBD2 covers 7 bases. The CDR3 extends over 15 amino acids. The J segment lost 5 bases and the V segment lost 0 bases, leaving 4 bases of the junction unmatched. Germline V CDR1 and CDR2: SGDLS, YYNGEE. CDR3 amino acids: CASSVAWEGTGELFF. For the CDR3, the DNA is TGTGCCAGCAGCGTAGCTTGGGAGGGGACCGGGGAGCTGTTTTTT.

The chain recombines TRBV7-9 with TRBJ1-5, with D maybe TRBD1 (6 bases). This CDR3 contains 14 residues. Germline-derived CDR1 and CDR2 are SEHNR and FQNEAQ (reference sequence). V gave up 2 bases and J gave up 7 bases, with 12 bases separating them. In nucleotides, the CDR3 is TGTGCCAGCAGCTTACAAGGGGGTCAGCAGCCCCAGCATTTT. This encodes CASSLQGGQQPQHF.

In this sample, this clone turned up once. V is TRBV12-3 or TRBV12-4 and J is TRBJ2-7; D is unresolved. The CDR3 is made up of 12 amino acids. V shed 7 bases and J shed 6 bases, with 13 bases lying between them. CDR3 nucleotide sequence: TGTGCCAGCACCCCAGATCCGGGCGAGCAGTACTTC. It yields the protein CASTPDPGEQYF.

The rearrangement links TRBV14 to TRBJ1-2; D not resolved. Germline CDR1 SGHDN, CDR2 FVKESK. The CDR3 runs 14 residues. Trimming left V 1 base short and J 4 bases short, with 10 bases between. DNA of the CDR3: TGTGCCAGCAGCCAAGGTAAAGCTACCTATGGCTACACCTTC. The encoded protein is CASSQGKATYGYTF.

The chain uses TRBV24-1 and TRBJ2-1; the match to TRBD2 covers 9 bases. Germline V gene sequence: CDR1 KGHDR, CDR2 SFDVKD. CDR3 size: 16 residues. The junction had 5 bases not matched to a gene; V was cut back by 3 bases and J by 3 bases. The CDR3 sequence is CATSDGSGGVYNEQFF. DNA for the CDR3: TGTGCCACCAGTGATGGTAGCGGGGGAGTCTACAATGAGCAGTTCTTC.

This CDR3 is CAWSTGETQYF. CDR3 coding DNA: TGTGCCTGGAGTACTGGAGAGACCCAGTACTTC. This sequence joins TRBV30 and TRBJ2-5; D remains ambiguous. Germline loops: CDR1 GTSNPN, CDR2 SVGIG (reference sequence). Trimming took 2 bases from V and 4 from J, leaving 5 bases between them. The CDR3 is 11 residues long.

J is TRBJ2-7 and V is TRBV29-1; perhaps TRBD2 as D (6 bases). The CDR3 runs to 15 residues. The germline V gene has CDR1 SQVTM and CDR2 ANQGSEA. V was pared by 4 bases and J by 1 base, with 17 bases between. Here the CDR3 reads CSVVTRPRDSYEQYF. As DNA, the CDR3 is TGCAGCGTTGTAACCCGACCGCGGGATTCCTACGAGCAGTACTTC.

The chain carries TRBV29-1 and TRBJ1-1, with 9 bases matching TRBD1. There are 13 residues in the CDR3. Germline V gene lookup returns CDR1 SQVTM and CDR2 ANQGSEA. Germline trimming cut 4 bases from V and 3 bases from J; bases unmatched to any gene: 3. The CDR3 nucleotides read TGCAGCGTTGGGGGACAGGGAGACACTGAAGCTTTCTTT. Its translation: CSVGGQGDTEAFF.

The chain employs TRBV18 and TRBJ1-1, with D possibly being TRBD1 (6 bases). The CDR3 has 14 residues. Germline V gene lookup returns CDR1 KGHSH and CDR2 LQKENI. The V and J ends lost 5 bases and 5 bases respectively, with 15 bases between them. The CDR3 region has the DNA TGTGCCAGCTCAGGGGCAGGGGTCCCGACTGAAGCTTTCTTT. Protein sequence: CASSGAGVPTEAFF.

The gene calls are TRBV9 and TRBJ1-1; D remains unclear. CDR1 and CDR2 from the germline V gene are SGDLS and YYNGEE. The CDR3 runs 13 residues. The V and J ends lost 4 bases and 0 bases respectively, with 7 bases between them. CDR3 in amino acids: CASSPRMNTEAFF. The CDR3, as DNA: TGTGCCAGCAGCCCCCGTATGAACACTGAAGCTTTCTTT. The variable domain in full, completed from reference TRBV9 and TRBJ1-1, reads DSGVTQTPKHLITATGQRVTLRCSPRSGDLSVYWYQQSLDQGLQFLIQYYNGEERAKGNILERFSAQQFPDLHSELNLSSLELGDSALYFCASSPRMNTEAFFGQGTRLTVV.

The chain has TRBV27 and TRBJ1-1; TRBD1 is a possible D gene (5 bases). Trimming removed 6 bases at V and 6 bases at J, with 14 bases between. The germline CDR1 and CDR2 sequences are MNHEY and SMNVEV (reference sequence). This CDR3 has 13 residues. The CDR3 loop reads CASRPDRVSEAFF. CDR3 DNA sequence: TGTGCCAGCAGGCCCGACAGAGTCTCTGAAGCTTTCTTT.

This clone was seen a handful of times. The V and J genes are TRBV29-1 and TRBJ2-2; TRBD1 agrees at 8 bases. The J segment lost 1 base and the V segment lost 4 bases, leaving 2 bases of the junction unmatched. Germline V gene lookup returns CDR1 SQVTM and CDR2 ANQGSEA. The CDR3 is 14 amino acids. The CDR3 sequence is CSVGGQGNTGELFF. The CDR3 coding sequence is TGCAGCGTTGGTGGACAGGGGAACACCGGGGAGCTGTTTTTT.

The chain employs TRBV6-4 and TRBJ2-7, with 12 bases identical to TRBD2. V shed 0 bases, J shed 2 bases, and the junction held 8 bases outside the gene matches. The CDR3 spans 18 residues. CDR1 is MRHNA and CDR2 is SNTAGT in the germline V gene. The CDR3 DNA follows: TGTGCCAGCAGTGACTCCCTAACTAGCGGGGGGCCTACCTACGAGCAGTACTTC. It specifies CASSDSLTSGGPTYEQYF.

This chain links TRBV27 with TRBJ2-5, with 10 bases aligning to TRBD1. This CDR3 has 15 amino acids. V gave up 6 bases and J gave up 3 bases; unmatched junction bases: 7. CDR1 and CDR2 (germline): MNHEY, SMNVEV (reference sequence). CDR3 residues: CASSHQTGGEETQYF. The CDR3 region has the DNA TGTGCCAGCAGCCACCAGACAGGGGGCGAAGAGACCCAGTACTTC.

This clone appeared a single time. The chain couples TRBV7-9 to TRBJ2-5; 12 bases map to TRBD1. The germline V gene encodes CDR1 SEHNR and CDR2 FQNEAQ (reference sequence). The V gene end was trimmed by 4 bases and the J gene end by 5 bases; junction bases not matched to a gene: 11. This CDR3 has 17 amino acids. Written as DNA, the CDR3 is TGTGCCAGCAGCTCCGCCGGGACAGGGGGCGAGAGGGAGACCCAGTACTTC. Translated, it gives CASSSAGTGGERETQYF.